What follows are 7 T cell receptor beta chains derived from one specimen sequenced in a study of cytomegalovirus exposure and HLA in healthy donors. PCR primers comprised 60 Vbeta and 13 Jbeta primers. Produced via immunoSEQ multiplex PCR; TCRdb's table is partial and in-frame only. The sample contains tens of thousands of clones, just under 80% of which appear only once. Sequenced input: PBMCs. The receptors shown here come from a woman aged 40 to 50 in good health and CMV-seronegative.

The chain has TRBV2 and TRBJ2-1, with D perhaps TRBD1 (5 bases). The germline V and J ends were trimmed by 5 bases and 8 bases, with 10 bases remaining between them. The CDR3 has 12 amino acids. Germline loops: CDR1 SNHLY, CDR2 FYNNEI. As DNA, the CDR3 is TGTGCCAGCAGTCCCAGGGATTATGAGCAGTTCTTC. It specifies CASSPRDYEQFF.

This clone was seen a handful of times. This chain joins TRBV10-3 and TRBJ2-2; possibly TRBD1 for D (5 bases). The CDR3 is made up of 13 amino acids. CDR1 ENHRY and CDR2 SYGVKD come from the germline V gene. V was clipped by 0 bases and J by 9 bases, with 8 bases between them. The CDR3 DNA sequence: TGTGCCATCAGTGAGTCAGGGGTCTGGGAGCTGTTTTTT. As protein: CAISESGVWELFF.

Comment on this clone: The same CDR3 is also encoded by other DNA sequences in this sample. CDR3 in DNA: TGTGCCAGCAGTTATCGGAACAGCATCTATGGCTACACCTTC. Amino acid sequence: CASSYRNSIYGYTF. The chain recombines TRBV28 with TRBJ1-2, with D unclear. Germline lookup yields CDR1 MDHEN and CDR2 SYDVKM. V shed 4 bases and J shed 4 bases, with 13 bases lying between them. CDR3 length: 14 residues.

Judged by abundance, this clone is medium-sized. The chain has TRBV4-2 and TRBJ1-1; D ambiguous. V lost 0 bases, J lost 3 bases, and 5 bases lay in between. The CDR3 runs 13 residues. The germline CDR1 and CDR2 sequences are LGHNA and YNFKEQ. CDR3 amino acids: CASSQDRDTEAFF. CDR3 nucleotide sequence: TGTGCCAGCAGCCAAGATCGGGACACTGAAGCTTTCTTT.

The V gene is TRBV6-5, the J gene TRBJ1-1, with a possible D match to TRBD1 (5 bases). Trimming pared 0 bases from V and 4 bases from J, leaving 6 bases between. Germline V CDR1 and CDR2: MNHEY, SVGAGI. CDR3 length: 13 residues. In DNA form, the CDR3 reads TGTGCCAGCAGTTACTCGGGGGGCACTGAAGCTTTCTTT. Translating gives CASSYSGGTEAFF.

The V and J genes are TRBV28 and TRBJ1-2, with TRBD1 identical over 10 bases. CDR3 length equals 18 residues. The germline V gene encodes CDR1 MDHEN and CDR2 SYDVKM. V dropped 4 bases and J dropped 3; count of bases not matched to a gene: 14. CDR3 in DNA: TGTGCCAGCAGTTCGCCTTCACCTGGACAGGGGGACTACTATGGCTACACCTTC. Protein: CASSSPSPGQGDYYGYTF.

V gene TRBV19 combines with J gene TRBJ1-2; no firm D call. The V gene lost 4 bases and the J gene lost 3 bases, with 12 bases spanning the gap. CDR1 is LNHDA and CDR2 is SQIVND in the germline V gene (reference sequence). This CDR3 has 14 residues. In DNA, the CDR3 is TGTGCCAGTAGTAAAAGTCTTCGGGACTATGGCTACACCTTC. It specifies CASSKSLRDYGYTF.